Listed below are T cell receptor beta chains from one sample, sequenced in a study of a mutant IDH1 vaccine in newly diagnosed glioma. Profiling relied on immunoSEQ multiplex PCR, and the TCRdb table lists in-frame clones only, not all of them. The sample yields fewer than 40,000 clones, around 78% seen once. Their target antigens are unknown. The specimen was PBMCs, collected from a glioma patient whose treatment included an IDH1 peptide vaccine. These TCRs come from a man in his forties with glioma. CDR3s include the opening cysteine and the closing phenylalanine or tryptophan. D genes are given only for firm matches. A row's size may be missing; if present it is once, few, many or a size class.

>NA|TRBV5-1|NA|TRBJ1-2
CASSFNNNPGDGYTF
TGCGCCAGCAGCTTCAACAACAACCCCGGGGATGGCTACACCTTC
>NA|TRBV15|once|TRBJ2-6
CATSAGSSGANVLTF
TGTGCCACCAGCGCAGGGTCCTCTGGGGCCAACGTCCTGACTTTC
>NA|TRBV11-3|NA|TRBJ2-2
CASSEGTIAGELFF
TGTGCCAGCAGCGAGGGGACAATCGCCGGGGAGCTGTTTTTT
>TRBD1|TRBV6-5|NA|TRBJ2-1
CASTKTGNNEQFF
TGTGCCAGCACCAAGACAGGGAACAATGAGCAGTTCTTC
>NA|TRBV6-5|NA|TRBJ1-5
CASSKLDSNQPQHF
TGTGCCAGCAGTAAACTGGATAGCAATCAGCCCCAGCATTTT
>TRBD1|TRBV19|NA|TRBJ1-1
CASRPRRQGANTEAFF
TGTGCCAGTAGACCGCGGAGGCAGGGGGCGAACACTGAAGCTTTCTTT
>NA|TRBV5-1|NA|TRBJ2-2
CASSLWAGINTGELFF
TGCGCCAGCAGCTTGTGGGCAGGAATTAACACCGGGGAGCTGTTTTTT
>NA|TRBV5-1|NA|TRBJ2-7
CASSSGRYEQYF
TGCGCCAGCAGCTCGGGGCGCTACGAGCAGTACTTC
>NA|TRBV15|NA|TRBJ2-2
CATSRGGTRNTGELFF
TGTGCCACCAGCAGAGGAGGGACAAGAAACACCGGGGAGCTGTTTTTT
>NA|TRBV19|NA|TRBJ1-2
CASSIELASVGYGYTF
TGTGCCAGTAGTATAGAACTGGCATCGGTCGGCTATGGCTACACCTTC
>NA|TRBV12-5|NA|TRBJ2-7
CASGLVPREQYF
TGTGCTAGTGGTTTGGTACCCAGGGAGCAGTACTTC
>NA|TRBV7-9|NA|TRBJ2-7
CASSSTGNAYEQYF
TGTGCCAGCAGCTCAACAGGGAACGCCTACGAGCAGTACTTC
>NA|TRBV4-1|NA|TRBJ2-7
CASSAPKGTQYEQYF
TGCGCCAGCAGCGCGCCGAAAGGGACCCAATACGAGCAGTACTTC
>TRBD1|TRBV6-5|NA|TRBJ1-2
CASRKDRGRIYGYTF
TGTGCCAGCAGGAAGGACAGGGGGCGCATCTATGGCTACACCTTC
>TRBD1|TRBV7-8|NA|TRBJ2-7
CASSLGVPGQGAKYF
TGTGCCAGCAGCTTAGGAGTCCCGGGACAGGGGGCGAAGTACTTC
>TRBD1|TRBV14|NA|TRBJ2-2
CASRLTGAGELFF
TGTGCCAGCAGATTGACAGGGGCCGGGGAGCTGTTTTTT
>NA|TRBV7-8|NA|TRBJ2-2
CASSYRVVVNTGELFF
TGTGCCAGCAGCTATCGGGTGGTCGTGAACACCGGGGAGCTGTTTTTT
>TRBD1|TRBV15|NA|TRBJ1-3
CATSLQGGNTIYF
TGTGCCACCAGCCTACAGGGGGGAAACACCATATATTTT
>TRBD2|TRBV28|NA|TRBJ2-5
CASSPHLAGVGGTQYF
TGTGCCAGCAGTCCCCACCTAGCGGGGGTGGGCGGGACCCAGTACTTC
>TRBD1|TRBV14|NA|TRBJ2-5
CASSLDRGETQYF
TGTGCCAGCAGCCTCGACAGGGGAGAGACCCAGTACTTC
>TRBD2|TRBV7-6|NA|TRBJ2-3
CASSVRTSRADTQYF
TGTGCCAGCAGTGTAAGGACTAGCAGAGCAGATACGCAGTATTTT
>TRBD1|TRBV30|few|TRBJ1-1
CAWTGQGASEAFF
TGTGCCTGGACTGGACAGGGGGCCTCTGAAGCTTTCTTT
>NA|TRBV5-1|once|TRBJ2-2
CASSLVASPNTGELFF
TGCGCCAGCAGCTTGGTGGCCAGTCCCAACACCGGGGAGCTGTTTTTT
>NA|TRBV6-6|NA|TRBJ2-2
CASSYPTGSDTGELFF
TGTGCCAGCAGTTACCCTACAGGGTCTGACACCGGGGAGCTGTTTTTT
>TRBD1|TRBV6-5|NA|TRBJ1-2
CASSSGTAFYGYTF
TGTGCCAGCAGCTCAGGGACAGCTTTCTATGGCTACACCTTC
>TRBD1|TRBV2|NA|TRBJ1-4
CASSKDRGLEKLFF
TGTGCCAGCAGTAAGGACAGGGGGCTTGAAAAACTGTTTTTT
>NA|TRBV30|NA|TRBJ1-2
CAWSVRFGNGYTF
TGTGCCTGGAGTGTACGATTTGGGAATGGCTACACCTTC
>NA|TRBV19|NA|TRBJ2-3
CASSWQRTDTQYF
TGTGCCAGTAGTTGGCAGCGCACAGATACGCAGTATTTT
>TRBD1|TRBV30|NA|TRBJ1-5
CAWSPVRGPYSNQPQHF
TGTGCCTGGAGTCCTGTCAGGGGGCCTTATAGCAATCAGCCCCAGCATTTT
>TRBD1|TRBV10-3|few|TRBJ1-2
CAIRAQGDPLSYTF
TGTGCCATCAGAGCGCAGGGGGACCCCTTGAGCTACACCTTC
>NA|TRBV7-9|NA|TRBJ2-5
CASSRGAVQETQYF
TGTGCCAGCAGCAGAGGGGCAGTCCAAGAGACCCAGTACTTC
>NA|TRBV4-1|NA|TRBJ1-1
CASSQVKQVNTEAFF
TGCGCCAGCAGCCAAGTAAAACAGGTGAACACTGAAGCTTTCTTT
>NA|TRBV14|NA|TRBJ2-5
CASSQELRGTQYF
TGTGCCAGCAGCCAGGAACTGCGCGGGACCCAGTACTTC
>TRBD2|TRBV6-1|NA|TRBJ2-7
CASSEPLAGAAYEQYF
TGTGCCAGCAGTGAACCACTAGCGGGGGCCGCCTACGAGCAGTACTTC
>NA|TRBV21-1|NA|TRBJ1-1
CASSKPDRGRFMNTEAFF
TGTGCCAGCAGCAAACCCGACAGGGGGCGATTCATGAACACTGAAGCTTTCTTT
>TRBD2|TRBV9|once|TRBJ2-5
CASSGGLAETQYF
TGTGCCAGCAGCGGCGGACTAGCAGAGACCCAGTACTTC
>TRBD2|TRBV27|NA|TRBJ2-7
CASSRGGRYYEQYF
TGTGCCAGCAGCCGCGGGGGGAGATACTACGAGCAGTACTTC
>NA|TRBV4-1|NA|TRBJ2-5
CASSQDVWTTYPQETQYF
TGCGCCAGCAGCCAAGACGTTTGGACTACGTACCCCCAAGAGACCCAGTACTTC
>TRBD1|TRBV19|NA|TRBJ1-1
CASSIRTGGVNTEAFF
TGTGCCAGTAGTATAAGGACAGGGGGAGTGAACACTGAAGCTTTCTTT
>TRBD1|TRBV15|NA|TRBJ1-1
CATGQGILNTEAFF
TGTGCCACGGGACAGGGGATTTTGAACACTGAAGCTTTCTTT
>NA|TRBV27|once|TRBJ2-7
CASSLRDSYEQYF
TGTGCCAGCAGTTTACGAGACTCCTACGAGCAGTACTTC
>NA|TRBV30|NA|TRBJ2-2
CAWSVSGELFF
TGTGCCTGGAGTGTGTCCGGGGAGCTGTTTTTT
>NA|TRBV9|NA|TRBJ1-1
CASSVVGGEAFF
TGTGCCAGCAGCGTAGTCGGGGGAGAAGCTTTCTTT
>NA|TRBV2|NA|TRBJ2-5
CASLIGETQYF
TGTGCCAGCCTCATTGGAGAGACCCAGTACTTC
>NA|TRBV6-5|NA|TRBJ2-7
CASRRQDPSSEQYF
TGTGCCAGCAGGCGACAGGACCCCTCTTCCGAGCAGTACTTC
>NA|TRBV5-6|NA|TRBJ1-1
CASSLVGGGNTEAFF
TGTGCCAGCAGCTTGGTAGGGGGGGGGAACACTGAAGCTTTCTTT
>NA|TRBV19|NA|TRBJ1-5
CASSFSRGARVNQPQHF
TGTGCCAGTAGTTTTTCTAGGGGGGCAAGGGTCAATCAGCCCCAGCATTTT
>NA|TRBV5-6|NA|TRBJ1-6
CASSPPARRDSPLHF
TGTGCCAGCAGCCCCCCCGCTCGTAGGGATTCACCCCTCCACTTT
>TRBD1|TRBV6-6|NA|TRBJ2-1
CASGTAEYNEQFF
TGTGCCAGTGGGACAGCAGAGTACAATGAGCAGTTCTTC
>NA|TRBV11-2|NA|TRBJ1-2
CASSLGQGPIRSYGYTF
TGTGCCAGCAGCTTGGGCCAGGGGCCGATAAGAAGCTATGGCTACACCTTC
>NA|TRBV5-4|once|TRBJ1-1
CASRSTGAEAFF
TGTGCCAGCAGGTCGACGGGCGCTGAAGCTTTCTTT